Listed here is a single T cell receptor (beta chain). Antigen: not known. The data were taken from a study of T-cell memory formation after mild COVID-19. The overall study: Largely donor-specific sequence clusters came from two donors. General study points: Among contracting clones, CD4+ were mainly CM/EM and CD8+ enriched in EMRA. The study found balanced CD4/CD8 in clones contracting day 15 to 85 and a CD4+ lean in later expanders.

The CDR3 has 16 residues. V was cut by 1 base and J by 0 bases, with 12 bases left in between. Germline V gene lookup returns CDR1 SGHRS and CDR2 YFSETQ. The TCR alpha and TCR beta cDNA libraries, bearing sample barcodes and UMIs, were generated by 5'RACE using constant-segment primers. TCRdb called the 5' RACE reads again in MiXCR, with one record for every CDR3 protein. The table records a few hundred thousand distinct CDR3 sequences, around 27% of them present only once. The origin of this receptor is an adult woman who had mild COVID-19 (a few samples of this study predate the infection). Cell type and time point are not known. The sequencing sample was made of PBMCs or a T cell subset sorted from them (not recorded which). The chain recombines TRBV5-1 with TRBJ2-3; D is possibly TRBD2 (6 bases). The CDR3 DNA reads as TGCGCCAGCAGCTTGACCCCTAGCGCCAGCACAGATACGCAGTATTTT. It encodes CASSLTPSASTDTQYF.